The 21 T cell receptor beta chains below come from one sample, sequenced in a study of technical replicates of blood from a few donors. Method: immunoSEQ multiplex PCR; TCRdb's copy keeps in-frame clones and lacks some. The sample carries some 87,000 clones, around 97% recorded once. Material: T cells isolated from PBMCs. Every receptor here comes from a human donor in good health.

This rearrangement joins TRBV9 to TRBJ2-1, with 12 bases fitting TRBD2. With 0 bases clipped from V and 7 bases from J, the junction kept 11 bases outside the gene matches. The CDR3 loop spans 18 amino acids. Looked up from germline, CDR1 is SGDLS and CDR2 is YYNGEE. In nucleotides, the CDR3 is TGTGCCAGCAGCGTAGCCACTAGCGGGAGGCTTAGGAGGAATGAGCAGTTCTTC. Translating it yields CASSVATSGRLRRNEQFF.

The V call is TRBV11-2, the J call TRBJ2-3, with D possibly matching TRBD2 (6 bases). V was shortened by 5 bases and J by 5 bases, with 11 bases between the two germline ends. The CDR3 contains 13 residues. Germline CDR1 and CDR2: SGHAT and FQNNGV. CDR3 DNA sequence: TGTGCCAGCAGCCGGGACTCTGGAGATACGCAGTATTTT. It codes for CASSRDSGDTQYF.

The chain joins TRBV19 to TRBJ2-5; 7 bases match TRBD1. Trimming took 5 bases from V and 5 from J; bases not matched to a gene: 17. Germline V CDR1 and CDR2: LNHDA, SQIVND (reference sequence). The CDR3 has 17 amino acids. The CDR3 here is CASSPPLDRWSAETQYF. The DNA of the CDR3 is TGTGCCAGTAGTCCCCCCCTGGACAGGTGGAGTGCGGAGACCCAGTACTTC.

In DNA form, the CDR3 reads TGTGCCAGCAGAGCGGGAGGGTTCTCCTACAATGAGCAGTTCTTC. This codes for CASRAGGFSYNEQFF. This chain connects TRBV27 to TRBJ2-1; TRBD2 matches 10 bases. Germline assignment: CDR1 MNHEY and CDR2 SMNVEV (reference sequence). V trimming: 6 bases; J trimming: 0 bases; junction bases outside the gene matches: 2. The CDR3 has 15 residues.

CDR3 coding DNA: TGCGCCAGCAGCTTGGTGAGGTCGTGGGTTATGAGGTACTACGAGCAGTACTTC. Protein sequence: CASSLVRSWVMRYYEQYF. The genes are TRBV5-1 and TRBJ2-7, with D unresolved. Trimming left V 0 bases short and J 3 bases short, with 22 bases between. The CDR3 length is 18 residues. CDR1 and CDR2 from the germline V gene are SGHRS and YFSETQ.

This chain links TRBV5-6 with TRBJ2-3; D is uncertain. The CDR3 sequence is 13 residues long. Trimming took off 2 bases at V and 1 base at J, with 5 bases between the two ends. CDR1 SGHDT and CDR2 YYEEEE come from the germline V gene. The CDR3 DNA follows: TGTGCCAGCAGCTTCCCAGGCACAGATACGCAGTATTTT. Encoded protein: CASSFPGTDTQYF.

The chain couples TRBV25-1 to TRBJ2-2; no clear D. The CDR3 covers 12 residues. Trimming removed 1 base at V and 6 bases at J, with 3 bases between. Germline V gene lookup returns CDR1 MGHDK and CDR2 SYGVNS. CDR3 in amino acids: CASSESAGELFF. In nucleotides, the CDR3 is TGTGCCAGCAGTGAATCAGCCGGGGAGCTGTTTTTT. Variable domain in full (rest from reference TRBV25-1 and TRBJ2-2): EADIYQTPRYLVIGTGKKITLECSQTMGHDKMYWYQQDPGMELHLIHYSYGVNSTEKGDLSSESTVSRIRTEHFPLTLESARPSHTSQYLCASSESAGELFFGEGSRLTVL.

The V call is TRBV19, the J call TRBJ1-2, with D perhaps TRBD1 (6 bases). CDR3 length: 11 amino acids. V lost 6 bases to trimming and J lost 7 bases, with 9 bases between them. Germline V CDR1 and CDR2: LNHDA, SQIVND (reference sequence). The CDR3: CASRRGFGYTF. In nucleotides, the CDR3 is TGTGCCAGTAGGAGGGGGTTTGGCTACACCTTC.

This chain connects TRBV12-5 to TRBJ1-6; D is unresolved. V was trimmed by 6 bases and J by 0 bases, leaving 15 bases between them. In germline, CDR1 is LGHNT, CDR2 FRNRAP. CDR3 size: 17 residues. CDR3 coding DNA: TGTGCTAGTGGCTCTCGACCGGGAAGCTCCTATAATTCACCCCTCCACTTT. Amino acid sequence: CASGSRPGSSYNSPLHF. The full variable domain, in which reference TRBV12-5 and TRBJ1-6 provide the parts outside the CDR3, is DARVTQTPRHKVTEMGQEVTMRCQPILGHNTVFWYRQTMMQGLELLAYFRNRAPLDDSGMPKDRFSAEMPDATLATLKIQPSEPRDSAVYFCASGSRPGSSYNSPLHFGNGTRLTVT.

The chain recombines TRBV6-5 with TRBJ1-2; 8 bases fit TRBD1. CDR3 size: 15 residues. The germline V gene has CDR1 MNHEY and CDR2 SVGAGI. Trimming at V came to 2 bases and at J to 8 bases, leaving 10 bases not matched to a gene. CDR3 sequence (DNA): TGTGCCAGCAGTTACGCCCGGACAGGGACTAAAGGCTACACCTTC. Amino acid sequence: CASSYARTGTKGYTF.

The V and J genes are TRBV7-2 and TRBJ2-7; TRBD2 matches at 9 bases. Trimming cost V 5 bases and J 2 bases; bases outside gene matches: 4. Germline loops: CDR1 SGHTA, CDR2 FQGNSA. The CDR3 consists of 14 residues. Here the CDR3 DNA reads TGTGCCAGCAGCCTGACTAGCGGAGCCTACGAGCAGTACTTC. Translated: CASSLTSGAYEQYF.

This clone has only one observation. This chain joins TRBV5-1 and TRBJ2-1, with 9 nucleotides matching TRBD1. Trimming took 0 bases from V and 5 from J; bases not matched to a gene: 3. Looked up from germline, CDR1 is SGHRS and CDR2 is YFSETQ. The CDR3 loop spans 15 amino acids. This CDR3 is CASSLVGQGHNEQFF. CDR3 in DNA: TGCGCCAGCAGCTTGGTGGGACAGGGTCACAATGAGCAGTTCTTC. The full variable domain, rest sourced from reference TRBV5-1 and TRBJ2-1, is KAGVTQTPRYLIKTRGQQVTLSCSPISGHRSVSWYQQTPGQGLQFLFEYFSETQRNKGNFPGRFSGRQFSNSRSEMNVSTLELGDSALYLCASSLVGQGHNEQFFGPGTRLTVL.

This clone has only a few counts. The junction departs from germline at one end; a sequencing error may be responsible. This chain links TRBV7-7 with TRBJ1-1; no clear D. The CDR3 length is 13 residues. CDR1 SSHAT and CDR2 FNYEAQ come from the germline V gene (reference sequence). CDR3 DNA sequence: TGTGCTAGCAGCTTAGGAGCGAACACTGAAGCTTTCTTT. Its translation: CASSLGANTEAFF.

The chain couples TRBV11-2 to TRBJ2-5; TRBD2 agrees at 9 bases. Germline-derived CDR1 and CDR2 are SGHAT and FQNNGV. The V gene end was trimmed by 5 bases and the J gene end by 4 bases; junction bases not matched to a gene: 5. The CDR3 is 14 residues long. CDR3 nucleotides: TGTGCCAGCAGCCAAGGCGGGGGGGCAGAGACCCAGTACTTC. The encoded protein is CASSQGGGAETQYF.

The V gene is TRBV28, the J gene TRBJ1-3, with D perhaps TRBD1 (6 bases). Germline assignment: CDR1 MDHEN and CDR2 SYDVKM. Trimming pared 6 bases from V and 0 bases from J, leaving 24 bases between. This CDR3 has 19 amino acids. CDR3 bases: TGTGCCAGCAGAGCGCGAGGGGACAAAAGGCCCCTCTCTGGAAACACCATATATTTT. This sequence encodes CASRARGDKRPLSGNTIYF.

The chain combines TRBV5-8 with TRBJ1-5; 7 bases match TRBD1. Losses at the gene ends were 2 bases for V and 6 bases for J; bases not matched to a gene: 5. CDR3 length: 14 residues. The germline V gene has CDR1 SGHTS and CDR2 YDEGEE. CDR3 amino acids: CASSFRGSGQPQHF. The CDR3 nucleotides are TGTGCCAGCAGCTTCAGGGGGTCAGGTCAGCCCCAGCATTTT.

J is TRBJ2-2 and V is TRBV28, with TRBD2 identical over 8 bases. With 6 bases clipped from V and 6 bases from J, the junction kept 18 bases outside the gene matches. CDR1 and CDR2 (germline): MDHEN, SYDVKM. This CDR3 contains 18 residues. CDR3 sequence (DNA): TGTGCCAGCAGCCCGGGGGGGCTTGGGACGTATGACGCCGGGGAGCTGTTTTTT. Encoded protein: CASSPGGLGTYDAGELFF.

The CDR3 DNA follows: TGCGCCAGCAGCCCCGGACAGGGTCCCAATGAGCAGTTCTTC. Amino acids: CASSPGQGPNEQFF. The chain uses TRBV5-1 and TRBJ2-1; 8 nucleotides align to TRBD1. CDR1 and CDR2 from the germline V gene are SGHRS and YFSETQ. Losses at the gene ends were 4 bases for V and 6 bases for J; bases not matched to a gene: 6. This CDR3 spans 14 amino acids. The full variable domain, in which reference TRBV5-1 and TRBJ2-1 provide the parts outside the CDR3, is KAGVTQTPRYLIKTRGQQVTLSCSPISGHRSVSWYQQTPGQGLQFLFEYFSETQRNKGNFPGRFSGRQFSNSRSEMNVSTLELGDSALYLCASSPGQGPNEQFFGPGTRLTVL.

The V call is TRBV10-3, the J call TRBJ2-4; D possibly corresponds to TRBD1 (6 bases). Trimming cost V 3 bases and J 3 bases, with 15 bases left between them. Germline loops: CDR1 ENHRY, CDR2 SYGVKD. CDR3 length: 16 amino acids. CDR3 in DNA: TGTGCCATCAGTGATCAGATGGGCAGGGGCAAAAACATTCAGTACTTC. This encodes CAISDQMGRGKNIQYF.

CDR3 DNA sequence: TGCGCCAGCAGTGACGAGGGGGCATCTGGCGAGCAGTACTTC. Translation gives CASSDEGASGEQYF. The chain couples TRBV10-1 to TRBJ2-7, with TRBD1 matching over 7 bases. V lost 3 bases to trimming and J lost 6 bases; unmatched junction nucleotides: 8. The length of the CDR3 is 14 residues. CDR1 WNHNN and CDR2 SYGVQD come from the germline V gene (reference sequence).

V and J are TRBV5-5 and TRBJ2-2, with 9 nucleotides matching TRBD2. This CDR3 has 15 amino acids. V was clipped by 3 bases and J by 5 bases; unmatched bases: 5. Germline lookup yields CDR1 SGHKS and CDR2 YYEKEE (reference sequence). This chain's CDR3 is CASSSIAGETGELFF. The CDR3 DNA sequence: TGTGCCAGCAGCTCTATAGCGGGAGAGACCGGGGAGCTGTTTTTT.